The source of this T cell receptor (beta chain) is a study of T cells in localized non-small cell lung cancer. Study-wide findings and caveats: The highest T cell clonality was in uninvolved adjacent lung, above tumor. Those with higher blood T cell density had longer overall survival.

V lost 5 bases to trimming and J lost 6 bases; unmatched junction nucleotides: 4. CDR1 and CDR2 (germline): SGHTA, FQGNSA. The CDR3 is made up of 13 amino acids. Assay: immunoSEQ multiplex PCR; the TCRdb copy retains only in-frame clones and omits some. Of under 55,000 clones in the sample, 80% were seen once. A note on this clone: Its antigen is unidentified.

This chain connects TRBV7-2 to TRBJ1-2; 9 bases are shared with TRBD1. Sequenced here: PBMCs, sampled before any cancer treatment. The clonotype comes from a woman aged 40-70 years with stage II lung adenocarcinoma. This CDR3 is CASSVRDRDGYTF. CDR3 in DNA: TGTGCCAGCAGCGTCCGGGACAGGGATGGCTACACCTTC. Complete variable domain (other parts from reference TRBV7-2 and TRBJ1-2): GAGVSQSPSNKVTEKGKDVELRCDPISGHTALYWYRQSLGQGLEFLIYFQGNSAPDKSGLPSDRFSAERTGGSVSTLTIQRTQQEDSAVYLCASSVRDRDGYTFGSGTRLTVV.